The 28 T cell receptor beta chains in this list originate from one sample, sequenced in a study of identifying expanded T cells in peripheral blood. Repertoires were generated with immunoSEQ multiplex PCR, while TCRdb's copy carries only in-frame clones and drops some. This table has under 90,000 clones, about 88% appearing once. Material for sequencing was blood. All receptors come from a person between 18 and 75 years old in good health.

This clone was observed a single time. The chain joins TRBV19 to TRBJ1-4, with D possibly matching TRBD1 (5 bases). Deletions cut 6 bases from V and 7 bases from J, with 15 bases between. This CDR3 has 14 residues. Germline-derived CDR1 and CDR2 are LNHDA and SQIVND (reference sequence). CDR3 protein: CASRAGTQGEKLFF. CDR3 in DNA: TGTGCCAGTAGGGCCGGGACCCAAGGTGAAAAACTGTTTTTT. The full variable domain, in which reference TRBV19 and TRBJ1-4 provide the parts outside the CDR3, is DGGITQSPKYLFRKEGQNVTLSCEQNLNHDAMYWYRQDPGQGLRLIYYSQIVNDFQKGDIAEGYSVSREKKESFPLTVTSAQKNPTAFYLCASRAGTQGEKLFFGSGTQLSVL.

The rearrangement joins TRBV6-6 to TRBJ1-6; D is uncertain. CDR1 is MNHNY and CDR2 is SVGAGI in the germline V gene (reference sequence). The CDR3 is 14 amino acids. Between the trimmed V and J ends, which lost 7 bases and 5 bases, there was a span of 12 bases. The CDR3, as DNA: TGTGCCAGCACCCGATCCTGGGATAATTCACCCCTCCACTTT. It codes for CASTRSWDNSPLHF.

This sequence joins TRBV9 and TRBJ1-1; possibly TRBD1 for D (6 bases). The V gene's germline CDR1 is SGDLS and CDR2 YYNGEE. This CDR3 contains 14 residues. Trimming cost V 3 bases and J 5 bases, with 14 bases left between them. This chain's CDR3 is CASSGGQMETEAFF. The DNA of the CDR3 is TGTGCCAGCAGCGGGGGGCAGATGGAGACTGAAGCTTTCTTT.

This clone was counted between two and nine times. As DNA, the CDR3 is TGCGCCAGCAGCCCTGGGGGGGGAGATAATGAAAAACTGTTTTTT. This codes for CASSPGGGDNEKLFF. This sequence joins TRBV5-1 and TRBJ1-4; weak D call: TRBD1 (5 bases). The length of the CDR3 is 15 residues. Germline V gene data show CDR1 as SGHRS and CDR2 as YFSETQ. V lost 4 bases and J lost 4, with 14 bases in between.

V is TRBV7-2 and J is TRBJ1-3, with D perhaps matching TRBD1 (6 bases). The CDR3 contains 16 residues. CDR1 SGHTA and CDR2 FQGNSA come from the germline V gene. Deletions cut 5 bases from V and 2 bases from J, with 16 bases between. The CDR3 protein is CASSRPGGATGNTIYF. CDR3 DNA: TGTGCCAGCAGCCGCCCCGGGGGGGCCACTGGAAACACCATATATTTT. The whole variable domain, filled in from reference TRBV7-2 and TRBJ1-3, reads GAGVSQSPSNKVTEKGKDVELRCDPISGHTALYWYRQSLGQGLEFLIYFQGNSAPDKSGLPSDRFSAERTGGSVSTLTIQRTQQEDSAVYLCASSRPGGATGNTIYFGEGSWLTVV.

The chain uses TRBV2 and TRBJ2-1; D remains ambiguous. CDR1 is SNHLY, CDR2 FYNNEI, per germline. CDR3 size: 11 residues. The V end was cut by 5 bases, the J end by 9 bases, with 8 bases between. Written as DNA, the CDR3 is TGTGCCAGCAGTACACGACGTGAGCAGTTCTTC. It encodes CASSTRREQFF.

The chain recombines TRBV6-5 with TRBJ1-2; D is unclear. CDR3 length: 14 amino acids. V gave up 2 bases and J gave up 0 bases, with 7 bases separating them. Per the germline V gene, CDR1 is MNHEY and CDR2 is SVGAGI. This chain's CDR3 is CASSYRGANYGYTF. CDR3 nucleotides: TGTGCCAGCAGTTACCGCGGAGCTAACTATGGCTACACCTTC.

The genes are TRBV7-3 and TRBJ2-7; perhaps TRBD2 as D (5 bases). Trimming shortened V by 2 bases and J by 5 bases, and 16 bases separated the two germline ends. This CDR3 is built from 15 residues. The V gene's germline CDR1 is SGHTA and CDR2 FQGTGA. CDR3 protein: CASSLAIGSGHEQYF. The CDR3 nucleotides read TGTGCCAGCAGCTTAGCGATTGGGAGTGGACACGAGCAGTACTTC. The full variable domain, with the rest looked up from reference TRBV7-3 and TRBJ2-7, is GAGVSQTPSNKVTEKGKYVELRCDPISGHTALYWYRQSLGQGPEFLIYFQGTGAADDSGLPNDRFFAVRPEGSVSTLKIQRTERGDSAVYLCASSLAIGSGHEQYFGPGTRLTVT.

V usage is TRBV18 and J usage is TRBJ2-1; D gene uncertain. The germline gives CDR1 KGHSH, CDR2 LQKENI. Trimming cost V 3 bases and J 2 bases, with 14 bases left between them. The CDR3 is 16 residues long. CDR3 region: CASSPFGRVAYNEQFF. CDR3 nucleotides: TGTGCCAGCTCACCGTTTGGTAGGGTAGCCTACAATGAGCAGTTCTTC. The complete variable domain, with remaining parts taken from reference TRBV18 and TRBJ2-1, reads NAGVMQNPRHLVRRRGQEARLRCSPMKGHSHVYWYRQLPEEGLKFMVYLQKENIIDESGMPKERFSAEFPKEGPSILRIQQVVRGDSAAYFCASSPFGRVAYNEQFFGPGTRLTVL.

The chain has TRBV2 and TRBJ2-5, with D possibly being TRBD1 or TRBD2 (5 bases each). Per the germline V gene, CDR1 is SNHLY and CDR2 is FYNNEI. The CDR3 contains 11 residues. V dropped 6 bases and J dropped 4 bases, with 6 bases sitting between them. The CDR3 region is CASSGTETQYF. The CDR3, as DNA: TGTGCCAGCAGCGGGACAGAGACCCAGTACTTC.

The gene calls are TRBV9 and TRBJ1-2; D remains unclear. Germline-derived CDR1 and CDR2 are SGDLS and YYNGEE. Trimming cost V 2 bases and J 4 bases, with 18 bases left between them. CDR3 length: 16 residues. CDR3 bases: TGTGCCAGCAGCGTGTCCCTTGTTGGCGGGTCCTATGGCTACACCTTC. Protein sequence: CASSVSLVGGSYGYTF.

The CDR3 is CASSLGDRYNEQFF. CDR3 DNA: TGTGCCAGCAGCTTAGGCGACCGTTACAATGAGCAGTTCTTC. V is TRBV13 and J is TRBJ2-1, with D hard to call. Deletions cut 0 bases from V and 4 bases from J, with 7 bases between. The germline CDR1 and CDR2 sequences are PRHDT and FYEKMQ (reference sequence). The CDR3 covers 14 residues. The variable domain in full, completed from reference TRBV13 and TRBJ2-1, reads AAGVIQSPRHLIKEKRETATLKCYPIPRHDTVYWYQQGPGQDPQFLISFYEKMQSDKGSIPDRFSAQQFSDYHSELNMSSLELGDSALYFCASSLGDRYNEQFFGPGTRLTVL.

The V and J genes are TRBV19 and TRBJ1-2; D uncertain. Germline V gives CDR1 LNHDA, CDR2 SQIVND (reference sequence). This CDR3 region has 15 residues. Trimming stripped 7 bases from V and 3 bases from J, with 18 bases between. Here the CDR3 reads CASKYGGGIDYGYTF. In nucleotides, the CDR3 is TGTGCCAGTAAATACGGCGGTGGGATAGACTATGGCTACACCTTC.

This clone was observed a handful of times. The chain combines TRBV2 with TRBJ1-1; D is perhaps TRBD1 (6 bases). Germline V gene sequence: CDR1 SNHLY, CDR2 FYNNEI. Trimming took 5 bases from V and 1 from J, leaving 11 bases between them. The CDR3 is 14 amino acids. The CDR3 is CASSPDRANTEAFF. In nucleotides, the CDR3 is TGTGCCAGCAGTCCGGACAGAGCGAACACTGAAGCTTTCTTT.

This chain links TRBV5-1 with TRBJ2-1; D is ambiguous. CDR1 is SGHRS and CDR2 is YFSETQ in the germline V gene. CDR3 length: 12 residues. Trimming shortened V by 0 bases and J by 10 bases, and 8 bases separated the two germline ends. CDR3 in DNA: TGCGCCAGCAGCTTGGTGGTCTCCGAGCAGTTCTTC. Amino acid sequence: CASSLVVSEQFF.

The rearrangement links TRBV4-1 to TRBJ2-3; tentative D call: TRBD1 (5 bases). V was pared by 2 bases and J by 1 base, with 10 bases between. The CDR3 runs to 15 residues. Germline CDR1 is MGHRA and CDR2 is YSYEKL. CDR3 coding DNA: TGCGCCAGCAGCCAATGGGGCTTCGGCACAGATACGCAGTATTTT. This encodes CASSQWGFGTDTQYF.

The J gene is TRBJ2-7, the V gene TRBV5-4; D might be TRBD1 or TRBD2, each matching 7 bases. The V gene's germline CDR1 is SGHNT and CDR2 YYREEE (reference sequence). The CDR3 covers 15 residues. V lost 2 bases and J 1 base, leaving 13 bases between the germline ends. CDR3 region: CASSLAGQLSYEQYF. CDR3 sequence (DNA): TGTGCCAGCAGCTTAGCGGGACAGCTATCCTACGAGCAGTACTTC.

This rearrangement joins TRBV5-4 to TRBJ2-7; 7 nucleotides agree with TRBD2. The germline CDR1 and CDR2 sequences are SGHNT and YYREEE (reference sequence). The V and J ends lost 7 bases and 3 bases, in that order; junction bases with no gene match: 10. The CDR3 loop spans 14 amino acids. CDR3 residues: CASGMWGGGYEQYF. CDR3 in DNA: TGTGCCAGCGGCATGTGGGGGGGTGGCTACGAGCAGTACTTC. The whole variable domain, remainder taken from reference TRBV5-4 and TRBJ2-7, is ETGVTQSPTHLIKTRGQQVTLRCSSQSGHNTVSWYQQALGQGPQFIFQYYREEENGRGNFPPRFSGLQFPNYSSELNVNALELDDSALYLCASGMWGGGYEQYFGPGTRLTVT.

The J gene is TRBJ2-5, the V gene TRBV5-6; the D gene is possibly TRBD2 (5 bases). Germline assignment: CDR1 SGHDT and CDR2 YYEEEE. The length of the CDR3 is 14 residues. Trimming stripped 5 bases from V and 5 bases from J, with 16 bases between. CDR3 loop: CASRESGRGETQYF. CDR3 DNA sequence: TGTGCCAGCAGAGAAAGCGGAAGAGGGGAGACCCAGTACTTC.

Only one count was recorded for this clone. J is TRBJ2-5 and V is TRBV6-5, with 8 positions matching TRBD1. With V trimmed by 5 bases and J by 2 bases, 1 base remained unmatched. The germline V gene has CDR1 MNHEY and CDR2 SVGAGI. The CDR3 is made up of 13 amino acids. The CDR3, as DNA: TGTGCCAGCAGTAACAGGGGGCAAGAGACCCAGTACTTC. Amino acids: CASSNRGQETQYF.

The table lists this clone with a count of one. The CDR3 is CASSVGVGGSSYNEQFF. DNA of the CDR3: TGTGCCAGCAGCGTAGGAGTAGGCGGGAGCTCCTACAATGAGCAGTTCTTC. This chain links TRBV9 with TRBJ2-1; 7 bases are a match to TRBD2. Trimming at V came to 0 bases and at J to 0 bases, leaving 6 bases not matched to a gene. This CDR3 has 17 amino acids. From germline, CDR1 is SGDLS and CDR2 YYNGEE.

The chain carries TRBV6-5 and TRBJ1-1; D is uncertain. Trimming removed 0 bases from V and 8 bases from J, with 10 bases in between. CDR1 and CDR2 (germline): MNHEY, SVGAGI. The CDR3 is 13 amino acids. CDR3 nucleotide sequence: TGTGCCAGCAGTTACTCCATATCGGGGGAAGCTTTCTTT. Its protein product is CASSYSISGEAFF.

The chain is built from TRBV6-5 and TRBJ1-4, with D perhaps matching TRBD1 (5 bases). In germline, CDR1 is MNHEY, CDR2 SVGAGI. This CDR3 is 14 amino acids long. V was trimmed by 5 bases and J by 5 bases, leaving 12 bases between them. The CDR3 DNA reads TGTGCCAGCAGTGAAGGGGATACGAATGAAAAACTGTTTTTT. It is translated as CASSEGDTNEKLFF.

The CDR3 DNA is TGTGCCAGCAGTTTAAGGGGGGACGGCACAGATACGCAGTATTTT. Encoded protein: CASSLRGDGTDTQYF. The rearrangement uses TRBV27 and TRBJ2-3; D tentatively reads TRBD1 or TRBD2 (6 bases each). V lost 2 bases and J 1 base, leaving 10 bases between the germline ends. The CDR3 has 15 amino acids. The germline V gene encodes CDR1 MNHEY and CDR2 SMNVEV (reference sequence).

The CDR3 DNA reads TGTGCCAGCCAATCCTACAATGAGCAGTTCTTC. Encoded protein: CASQSYNEQFF. The chain employs TRBV28 and TRBJ2-1; no firm D call. Trimming cost V 8 bases and J 1 base, with 3 bases left between them. The CDR3 sequence is 11 residues long. CDR1 is MDHEN and CDR2 is SYDVKM in the germline V gene.

This chain joins TRBV5-5 and TRBJ2-2; D uncertain. The CDR3 is 16 amino acids. V was pared by 0 bases and J by 0 bases, with 9 bases between. Germline CDR1 and CDR2: SGHKS and YYEKEE (reference sequence). The chain's CDR3 is CASSLESYSNTGELFF. Here the CDR3 DNA reads TGTGCCAGCAGCTTGGAGAGCTATTCGAACACCGGGGAGCTGTTTTTT.

The rearrangement uses TRBV18 and TRBJ1-2, with 7 nucleotides matching TRBD1. CDR1 and CDR2 (germline): KGHSH, LQKENI. The CDR3 sequence is 16 residues long. Trimming cost V 3 bases and J 0 bases; bases outside gene matches: 7. Written as DNA, the CDR3 is TGTGCCAGCTCACCTTCGGGACAGCAGTCTAACTATGGCTACACCTTC. It specifies CASSPSGQQSNYGYTF. The full variable domain, with the rest looked up from reference TRBV18 and TRBJ1-2, is NAGVMQNPRHLVRRRGQEARLRCSPMKGHSHVYWYRQLPEEGLKFMVYLQKENIIDESGMPKERFSAEFPKEGPSILRIQQVVRGDSAAYFCASSPSGQQSNYGYTFGSGTRLTVV.

The chain joins TRBV29-1 to TRBJ1-1; 7 bases fit TRBD1. V dropped 5 bases and J dropped 8; count of bases not matched to a gene: 2. CDR3 size: 10 residues. Germline V gene sequence: CDR1 SQVTM, CDR2 ANQGSEA. CDR3 protein: CSVRDREAFF. DNA for the CDR3: TGCAGCGTTCGGGACAGAGAAGCTTTCTTT. Drawing the rest from reference TRBV29-1 and TRBJ1-1, the complete variable domain is SAVISQKPSRDICQRGTSLTIQCQVDSQVTMMFWYRQQPGQSLTLIATANQGSEATYESGFVIDKFPISRPNLTFSTLTVSNMSPEDSSIYLCSVRDREAFFGQGTRLTVV.